The 9 T cell receptor beta chains below were found in one sample sequenced in a study of Ad26.COV2.S vaccination and SARS-CoV-2 variants. Sequencing used immunoSEQ multiplex PCR; TCRdb keeps in-frame clones, though not all of them. The sample holds more than 300,000 clones; about 86% are singletons and the top ten take 1.9%. Described treatment: 15 to 20 received Ad26.COV2.S at low or high dose, single or two shots; several received placebo; per-sample allocation not given. Collection of samples fell on day 63 after the first vaccine or placebo injection. Sequenced material: peripheral blood, taken in a trial of Ad26.COV2.S vaccine versus placebo. These receptors all come from a person between 18 and 59 years old who received the Ad26.COV2.S COVID-19 vaccine or a placebo.

V gene TRBV6-2 or TRBV6-3 combines with J gene TRBJ2-3, with D hard to call. Germline V gives CDR1 MNHEY, CDR2 SVGEGT. The CDR3 sequence is 12 residues long. V lost 4 bases, J lost 5 bases, and 7 bases lay in between. DNA for the CDR3: TGTGCCAGCAGTTCAGGCGGAGATACGCAGTATTTT. Encoded protein: CASSSGGDTQYF.

The rearrangement uses TRBV6-5 and TRBJ1-1; D perhaps matches TRBD1 (5 bases). Trimming stripped 10 bases from V and 9 bases from J, with 15 bases between. The CDR3 contains 11 residues. The germline V gene has CDR1 MNHEY and CDR2 SVGAGI. The CDR3 sequence is CATQGQGKAFF. The CDR3 coding sequence is TGTGCCACCCAAGGGCAGGGCAAAGCTTTCTTT.

The chain has TRBV5-4 and TRBJ1-1; tentative D call: TRBD1 (6 bases). Trimming stripped 2 bases from V and 3 bases from J, with 14 bases between. Germline CDR1 SGHNT, CDR2 YYREEE (reference sequence). CDR3 length: 15 amino acids. CDR3 region: CASSFGRGGYTEAFF. DNA of the CDR3: TGTGCCAGCAGCTTCGGCAGGGGAGGATACACTGAAGCTTTCTTT.

This chain links TRBV15 with TRBJ2-2; tentatively, D is TRBD1 or TRBD2 (6 bases each). Trimming cost V 0 bases and J 0 bases, with 11 bases left between them. The CDR3 runs 17 residues. Germline assignment: CDR1 LNHNV and CDR2 YYDKDF (reference sequence). Here the CDR3 DNA reads TGTGCCACCAGCAGAGATCGGGGGCTACCGAACACCGGGGAGCTGTTTTTT. This encodes CATSRDRGLPNTGELFF.

The chain combines TRBV19 with TRBJ2-7, with 8 nucleotides matching TRBD2. Trimming at V came to 3 bases and at J to 1 base, leaving 2 bases not matched to a gene. Looked up from germline, CDR1 is LNHDA and CDR2 is SQIVND (reference sequence). This CDR3 contains 14 residues. The CDR3 sequence: CASSIGGVSYEQYF. As DNA, the CDR3 is TGTGCCAGTAGTATCGGGGGGGTTTCCTACGAGCAGTACTTC.

This sequence joins TRBV7-9 and TRBJ1-2; TRBD1 aligns across 8 bases. Germline CDR1 is SEHNR and CDR2 is FQNEAQ (reference sequence). The CDR3 contains 14 residues. V was clipped by 5 bases and J by 3 bases; unmatched bases: 5. CDR3 nucleotides: TGTGCCAGCAGCCCGACGGGACAGGACTATGGCTACACCTTC. Its protein product is CASSPTGQDYGYTF.

The V call is TRBV7-9, the J call TRBJ1-1, with D hard to call. The germline CDR1 and CDR2 sequences are SEHNR and FQNEAQ (reference sequence). The CDR3 has 13 residues. V dropped 1 base and J dropped 6 bases, with 9 bases sitting between them. DNA of the CDR3: TGTGCCAGCAGCTTAGTCTGGGAGGCTGAAGCTTTCTTT. This sequence encodes CASSLVWEAEAFF.

The chain carries TRBV7-8 and TRBJ1-3; D is unresolved. The length of the CDR3 is 17 residues. V gave up 2 bases and J gave up 0 bases, with 14 bases separating them. CDR1 and CDR2 from the germline V gene are SGHVS and FQNEAQ. DNA for the CDR3: TGTGCCAGCAGCTTAATCCCGGGTTCCCTCTCTGGAAACACCATATATTTT. Residues: CASSLIPGSLSGNTIYF.

V is TRBV7-2 and J is TRBJ1-1; no firm D call. The CDR3 totals 14 residues. V dropped 6 bases and J dropped 2 bases, with 13 bases sitting between them. CDR1 and CDR2 (germline): SGHTA, FQGNSA. The CDR3: CASSPGVLNTEAFF. The CDR3 DNA reads TGTGCCAGCAGTCCCGGGGTGCTAAACACTGAAGCTTTCTTT.